This TCR beta chain was sequenced in a study of blood T cell repertoires in COVID-19. Participants were aged about 18 to 89 years from approximately 24 US areas. TCRdb's table, derived via immunoSEQ multiplex PCR, lists solely in-frame clones and lacks some. The repertoire holds roughly 360,000 clones, with more than 75% as singletons. V was clipped by 3 bases and J by 15 bases, with 15 bases between them. Germline CDR1 reads SGHDN; CDR2 reads FVKESK. The CDR3 has 13 amino acids. The clonotype originates from a man in his thirties or forties who had recovered from COVID-19. Sequencing was carried out using PBMCs or T cells enriched from blood (not recorded which). This sequence joins TRBV14 and TRBJ1-6, with D hard to call. The CDR3 sequence: CASSQGRRNSLHF. In nucleotides, the CDR3 is TGTGCCAGCAGCCAGGGGAGGCGAAATAGCCTCCACTTT. The whole variable domain, filled in from reference TRBV14 and TRBJ1-6, reads EAGVTQFPSHSVIEKGQTVTLRCDPISGHDNLYWYRRVMGKEIKFLLHFVKESKQDESGMPNNRFLAERTGGTYSTLKVQPAELEDSGVYFCASSQGRRNSLHFGNGTRLTVT.